What follows are 14 T cell receptor beta chains derived from one specimen sequenced in a study of vaccination and CD4 T cells after COVID-19. An Oncomine TCR Beta short-read assay was used to sequence the DNA from cultured CD4+ T cells. In TCRdb, the PCR reads were re-called with MiXCR into one record per CDR3 protein. Of approximately 12,000 distinct CDR3 sequences detected, 48% appear once; the ten largest clones hold 14%. Treatment indicated: roughly ten-day PBMC culture with coronavirus spike peptide pools or control peptides (ViraFEST assay). Which antigens these TCRs recognize remains unknown. The specimen was CD4+ T cells from blood, cultured in vitro. The receptor source for this set is a human donor who had recovered from COVID-19.

This clonotype is large (0.1 to 1%) within its sample. This rearrangement joins TRBV7-6 to TRBJ1-1; TRBD1 aligns across 7 bases. CDR1 and CDR2 from the germline V gene are SGHVS and FNYEAQ. Trimming at V came to 2 bases and at J to 5 bases, leaving 5 bases not matched to a gene. This CDR3 is built from 14 residues. The CDR3 region has the DNA TGTGCCAGCAGCTTAAGGGGACAGTCAACTGAAGCTTTCTTT. This translates into CASSLRGQSTEAFF.

The chain has TRBV27 and TRBJ2-1; a weak D match, TRBD1 (6 bases). CDR1 MNHEY and CDR2 SMNVEV come from the germline V gene (reference sequence). V lost 3 bases, J lost 4 bases, and 22 bases lay in between. The CDR3 runs 18 residues. The CDR3 region has the DNA TGTGCCAGCAGTTTGAGTGTCAGGGGTGCTCTCAATTACAATGAGCAGTTCTTC. It codes for CASSLSVRGALNYNEQFF.

This clonotype showed up just a few times. The chain links TRBV5-5 to TRBJ1-6, with 9 bases aligning to TRBD1. CDR3 length: 16 amino acids. V was pared by 3 bases and J by 3 bases, with 4 bases of the junction left unmatched. Looked up from germline, CDR1 is SGHKS and CDR2 is YYEKEE (reference sequence). This chain's CDR3 is CASSSGQGLYNSPLHF. The DNA of the CDR3 is TGTGCCAGCAGCTCGGGACAGGGACTCTATAATTCACCCCTCCACTTT.

The chain links TRBV12-3 or TRBV12-4 to TRBJ1-3; the D is unclear. The CDR3 spans 17 residues. Trimming left V 6 bases short and J 0 bases short, with 18 bases between. CDR3 in DNA: TGTGCCAGCAGGCGATCGGCGGGCCCAAGCTCTGGAAACACCATATATTTT. The encoded protein is CASRRSAGPSSGNTIYF.

The genes are TRBV11-2 and TRBJ2-1; TRBD1 might be the D (6 bases). The germline CDR1 and CDR2 sequences are SGHAT and FQNNGV. CDR3 length equals 15 residues. Between the trimmed V and J ends, which lost 5 bases and 3 bases, there was a span of 14 bases. Here the CDR3 DNA reads TGTGCCAGCAGCGGCGTCAGGGGCCACTACAATGAGCAGTTCTTC. Translating gives CASSGVRGHYNEQFF.

A few counts support this clonotype. The chain couples TRBV20-1 to TRBJ2-2; 9 bases are shared with TRBD2. CDR1 DFQATT and CDR2 SNEGSKA come from the germline V gene (reference sequence). With V trimmed by 0 bases and J by 7 bases, 6 bases remained unmatched. CDR3 length: 15 residues. CDR3 sequence: CSAREGAGGGGELFF. CDR3 sequence (DNA): TGCAGTGCTAGAGAGGGAGCGGGGGGCGGCGGGGAGCTGTTTTTT.

The chain employs TRBV5-1 and TRBJ2-7; 8 nucleotides line up with TRBD1. Germline CDR1 is SGHRS and CDR2 is YFSETQ. The CDR3 totals 13 residues. The ends lost 7 bases at V and 3 bases at J; junction bases unmatched: 6. As DNA, the CDR3 is TGCGCCAGCGGAGGGACAGGTATCTACGAGCAGTACTTC. Translation gives CASGGTGIYEQYF.

The chain joins TRBV4-3 to TRBJ1-6; D is possibly TRBD1 (5 bases). The CDR3 runs to 15 residues. V lost 4 bases and J lost 7, with 14 bases in between. CDR1 LGHNA and CDR2 YSLEER come from the germline V gene. This chain's CDR3 is CASSRVAGSNSPLHF. DNA of the CDR3: TGCGCCAGCAGCCGAGTAGCAGGGTCGAATTCACCCCTCCACTTT.

This chain links TRBV5-4 with TRBJ2-7; D remains unclear. Trimming cost V 0 bases and J 5 bases, with 12 bases left between them. The CDR3 extends over 14 amino acids. Germline CDR1 is SGHNT and CDR2 is YYREEE (reference sequence). CDR3 residues: CASSLDYSRNEQYF. CDR3 nucleotide sequence: TGTGCCAGCAGCTTGGACTACTCCAGAAACGAGCAGTACTTC.

The table lists this clonotype with a few counts. The chain couples TRBV7-2 to TRBJ1-5; 7 bases agree with TRBD1. The CDR3 has 15 amino acids. Trimming removed 1 base from V and 3 bases from J; junction bases left unmatched: 3. Germline V lookup: CDR1 SGHTA, CDR2 FQGNSA. CDR3 sequence reads: CASSLGGGNNQPQHF. The CDR3 region has the DNA TGTGCCAGCAGCTTAGGAGGGGGCAACAATCAGCCCCAGCATTTT. Full variable domain (rest looked up from reference TRBV7-2 and TRBJ1-5): GAGVSQSPSNKVTEKGKDVELRCDPISGHTALYWYRQSLGQGLEFLIYFQGNSAPDKSGLPSDRFSAERTGGSVSTLTIQRTQQEDSAVYLCASSLGGGNNQPQHFGDGTRLSIL.

The V call is TRBV11-2, the J call TRBJ2-7; 7 nucleotides align to TRBD1. Per the germline V gene, CDR1 is SGHAT and CDR2 is FQNNGV. The CDR3 is 14 residues long. V shed 4 bases and J 2 bases; nucleotides not matched to a gene: 5. CDR3 protein: CASSSDRRTYEQYF. The CDR3 coding sequence is TGTGCCAGCAGCTCGGACAGGCGGACCTACGAGCAGTACTTC. The full variable domain, completed using reference TRBV11-2 and TRBJ2-7, is EAGVAQSPRYKIIEKRQSVAFWCNPISGHATLYWYQQILGQGPKLLIQFQNNGVVDDSQLPKDRFSAERLKGVDSTLKIQPAKLEDSAVYLCASSSDRRTYEQYFGPGTRLTVT.

The chain carries TRBV6-1 and TRBJ2-7; 8 bases fit TRBD1. With 5 bases clipped from V and 5 bases from J, the junction kept 8 bases outside the gene matches. This CDR3 region has 14 residues. Germline V gives CDR1 MNHNS, CDR2 SASEGT. The CDR3 coding sequence is TGTGCCAGCAGTACCGGACAGGGAGGACACGAGCAGTACTTC. It specifies CASSTGQGGHEQYF.

This chain uses TRBV21-1 with TRBJ1-2. TRBV21-1 is a pseudogene segment. The CDR3 totals 10 residues. The CDR3 loop is CASSFRGYTF. In DNA, the CDR3 is TGTGCCAGCAGTTTTCGTGGCTACACCTTC.

The chain uses TRBV7-6 and TRBJ1-1, with 10 nucleotides matching TRBD1. This CDR3 region has 17 residues. Looked up from germline, CDR1 is SGHVS and CDR2 is FNYEAQ. The V gene end was trimmed by 3 bases and the J gene end by 1 base; junction bases not matched to a gene: 8. The CDR3 sequence is CASSLNPGQGRNTEAFF. The CDR3 DNA is TGTGCCAGCAGCTTGAACCCGGGACAGGGGAGGAACACTGAAGCTTTCTTT. Based on the CDR3 plus reference TRBV7-6 and TRBJ1-1, the full variable domain is GAGVSQSPRYKVTKRGQDVALRCDPISGHVSLYWYRQALGQGPEFLTYFNYEAQQDKSGLPNDRFSAERPEGSISTLTIQRTEQRDSAMYRCASSLNPGQGRNTEAFFGQGTRLTVV.